The clone carrying this T cell receptor (beta chain) was seen repeatedly, ten times or more. The antigen is undetermined. The time point: pre-sensitization, week 0. The treatment denotes: therapeutic diphenylcyclopropenone sensitization with weekly scalp DPC. One entry per CDR3 protein results from TCRdb running MiXCR on the RACE reads. The top ten clones hold 1.5% to 2% of a sample with around 60,000 distinct CDR3 sequences, approximately 6.7% of them seen once. This specimen comes from a study of human T cells and chemical hapten exposure. The germline gives CDR1 SGHVS, CDR2 FQNEAQ. V lost 2 bases to trimming and J lost 2 bases, with 18 bases between them. This CDR3 is built from 17 residues. Study outcomes and limitations: Sensitization with DPC brought no change to TCRs above 1 in 1000 in frequency.

The rearrangement uses TRBV7-8 and TRBJ1-2; D not resolved. The sample in question was whole blood, obtained in connection with sensitization to the hapten diphenylcyclopropenone (DPC). This clonotype was sampled from a woman younger than 45 with alopecia areata. Some clones in this sample may be carry-over from other donors' samples. CDR3 sequence reads: CASSLLGPLGKNYGYTF. CDR3 bases: TGTGCCAGCAGCTTATTAGGCCCGCTGGGGAAGAACTATGGCTACACCTTC.